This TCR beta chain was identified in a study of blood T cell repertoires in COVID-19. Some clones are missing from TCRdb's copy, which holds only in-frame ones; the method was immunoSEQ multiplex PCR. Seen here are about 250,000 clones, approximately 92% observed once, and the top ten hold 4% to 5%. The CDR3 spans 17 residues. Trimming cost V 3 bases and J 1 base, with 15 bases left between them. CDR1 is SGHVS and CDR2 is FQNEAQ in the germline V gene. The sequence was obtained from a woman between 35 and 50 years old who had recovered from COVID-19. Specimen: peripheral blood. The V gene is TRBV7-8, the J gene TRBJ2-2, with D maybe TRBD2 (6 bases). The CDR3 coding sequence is TGTGCCAGCAGCTTTTTGATCGGGGGTCTGAACACCGGGGAGCTGTTTTTT. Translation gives CASSFLIGGLNTGELFF.